This T cell receptor (beta chain) was recovered during a study of beta chain features in type 1 diabetes. The CDR3 runs to 15 residues. The ends were cut back, 4 bases at V and 0 bases at J, with 8 bases in the middle. Germline lookup yields CDR1 SGHRS and CDR2 YFSETQ. This clone has a handful of counts. The entirety of the isolated RNA underwent reverse transcription, so expressed TCRB transcripts were sequenced. Generated by immunoSEQ multiplex PCR, the TCRdb table keeps only in-frame clones and is missing some. The table shows roughly 300,000 clones, with around 13% occurring only once. The chain recombines TRBV5-1 with TRBJ2-6; unclear D gene. The sequenced sample consisted of central memory CD4+ T cells from blood. The receptor's source is a man aged 30 to 45 in good health. The CDR3 sequence: CASSVLGSGANVLTF. The CDR3 DNA sequence: TGCGCCAGCAGCGTGCTGGGCTCTGGGGCCAACGTCCTGACTTTC.